A single sample is the source of the 28 T cell receptor beta chains below, sequenced in a study of blood T cells in healthy people across ages. A second PCR of 7 to 11 cycles used a sample-barcoded 5' primer and a J-beta primer mix. TCRdb fed the 5' RACE reads into MiXCR, producing one record per CDR3 protein. The table shows 1.5 million to 2 million distinct CDR3 sequences, with around half occurring only once. Sequences were obtained from blood. The receptors stem from a woman aged 40 to 50 in good health.

The rearrangement joins TRBV7-2 to TRBJ2-1; no reliable D call. In germline, CDR1 is SGHTA, CDR2 FQGNSA. This CDR3 is 14 amino acids long. V lost 4 bases and J 4 bases, leaving 11 bases between the germline ends. The CDR3 region has the DNA TGTGCCAGCAGCTCCCGACCCGGTTACAATGAGCAGTTCTTC. This sequence encodes CASSSRPGYNEQFF.

The V call is TRBV28, the J call TRBJ1-4, with D possibly TRBD1 on 5 matching bases. The CDR3 loop spans 15 amino acids. The germline V gene encodes CDR1 MDHEN and CDR2 SYDVKM. The V end lost 6 bases, the J end lost 5 bases, and 16 bases lay between the germline ends. CDR3 region: CASRGSGTGNEKLFF. In DNA, the CDR3 is TGTGCCAGCAGAGGTTCCGGGACGGGAAATGAAAAACTGTTTTTT.

This clonotype was picked up a small number of times. The chain links TRBV5-4 to TRBJ2-1; no clear D. Trimming took 2 bases from V and 10 from J, leaving 7 bases between them. The V gene's germline CDR1 is SGHNT and CDR2 YYREEE (reference sequence). The CDR3 runs to 11 residues. The CDR3 DNA is TGTGCCAGCAGCTTTACCCAGGAGCAGTTCTTC. It yields the protein CASSFTQEQFF.

This clonotype was seen a few times. V is TRBV6-2 or TRBV6-3 and J is TRBJ2-1; 7 bases are a match to TRBD2. Trimming removed 6 bases from V and 8 bases from J; junction bases left unmatched: 7. This CDR3 comprises 13 residues. The germline gives CDR1 MNHEY, CDR2 SVGEGT. The chain's CDR3 is CASRETSSYEQFF. DNA for the CDR3: TGTGCCAGCAGAGAGACTAGCAGCTATGAGCAGTTCTTC.

The chain combines TRBV6-5 with TRBJ2-1; the match to TRBD2 covers 8 bases. This CDR3 is built from 14 residues. Germline CDR1 is MNHEY and CDR2 is SVGAGI. Losses at the gene ends were 6 bases for V and 7 bases for J; bases not matched to a gene: 8. CDR3 in DNA: TGTGCCAGCAGCCGGGGACTAGAGAGAAATGAGCAGTTCTTC. This encodes CASSRGLERNEQFF.

The chain has TRBV13 and TRBJ2-1; D is uncertain. The germline CDR1 and CDR2 sequences are PRHDT and FYEKMQ (reference sequence). This CDR3 comprises 15 residues. V lost 2 bases and J lost 0, with 8 bases in between. The CDR3 reads CASSLYRSSYNEQFF. DNA of the CDR3: TGTGCCAGCAGCTTATACCGGAGCTCCTACAATGAGCAGTTCTTC.

This sequence joins TRBV28 and TRBJ2-1; D call uncertain. Trimming removed 7 bases at V and 8 bases at J, with 18 bases between. Germline lookup yields CDR1 MDHEN and CDR2 SYDVKM. The CDR3 runs 14 residues. CDR3 amino acids: CASKSGPPGDEQFF. The CDR3 DNA is TGTGCCAGCAAGTCGGGCCCTCCGGGCGATGAGCAGTTCTTC.

The V call is TRBV20-1, the J call TRBJ2-1; 8 positions agree with TRBD2. Looked up from germline, CDR1 is DFQATT and CDR2 is SNEGSKA (reference sequence). V shed 0 bases, J shed 1 base, and the junction held 5 bases outside the gene matches. CDR3 length: 16 amino acids. The DNA for the CDR3 is TGCAGTGCTAGAGACCGGGGACTAGGTTCCTACAATGAGCAGTTCTTC. Its translation is CSARDRGLGSYNEQFF.

The table lists this clonotype with a few counts. The chain recombines TRBV13 with TRBJ1-2; the D is unclear. The V gene lost 5 bases and the J gene lost 8 bases, with 9 bases spanning the gap. The CDR3 length is 11 residues. Per the germline V gene, CDR1 is PRHDT and CDR2 is FYEKMQ (reference sequence). CDR3 DNA: TGTGCCAGCAGCCGGGGATTGGGCTACACCTTC. This sequence encodes CASSRGLGYTF.

A note on this clonotype: A much more abundant neighbour one base away suggests this may be a read error. This chain joins TRBV7-9 and TRBJ1-4; D not certain. The CDR3 totals 15 residues. V shed 0 bases and J shed 0 bases, with 5 bases lying between them. The germline gives CDR1 SEHNR, CDR2 FQNEAQ (reference sequence). The CDR3 loop is CASSLAAATNEKLFF. As DNA, the CDR3 is TGTGCCAGCAGCTTAGCGGCAGCAACTAATGAAAAACTGTTTTTT.

The chain couples TRBV12-3 or TRBV12-4 to TRBJ2-1; D is possibly TRBD1 (5 bases). The CDR3 loop spans 15 amino acids. Trimming took off 6 bases at V and 1 base at J, with 13 bases between the two ends. CDR3: CASRRQMGSYNEQFF. The CDR3 coding sequence is TGTGCCAGCAGACGACAGATGGGATCCTACAATGAGCAGTTCTTC.

This clonotype was seen a few times. V usage is TRBV27 and J usage is TRBJ2-3; TRBD2 matches at 12 bases. With 6 bases clipped from V and 2 bases from J, the junction kept 9 bases outside the gene matches. Per germline, CDR1 MNHEY and CDR2 SMNVEV (reference sequence). The CDR3 is 17 residues long. The CDR3 nucleotides are TGTGCCAGCAGCCCCGGCACTAGCGGGGGGATCACAGATACGCAGTATTTT. It codes for CASSPGTSGGITDTQYF.

This clonotype occurred a few times. J is TRBJ1-2 and V is TRBV9; D call uncertain. CDR3 length: 16 residues. The ends were cut back, 4 bases at V and 1 base at J, with 17 bases in the middle. Germline lookup yields CDR1 SGDLS and CDR2 YYNGEE. CDR3 residues: CASSPRDYSGNYGYTF. DNA of the CDR3: TGTGCCAGCAGCCCCCGAGATTACAGTGGTAACTATGGCTACACCTTC.

This chain uses TRBV20-1 with TRBJ2-2; no clear D. Germline CDR1 is DFQATT and CDR2 is SNEGSKA (reference sequence). Trimming left V 2 bases short and J 3 bases short, with 4 bases between. CDR3 length: 12 amino acids. CDR3: CSARQDTGELFF. CDR3 sequence (DNA): TGCAGTGCTAGACAGGACACCGGGGAGCTGTTTTTT.

This clonotype was found a few times. The genes are TRBV20-1 and TRBJ2-7; the D gene is possibly TRBD1 (5 bases). With the DNA end fitting TRBJ2-5 better, the J assignment may be wrong. Germline loops: CDR1 DFQATT, CDR2 SNEGSKA (reference sequence). CDR3 length equals 12 residues. CDR3 amino acids: CSANQGIETQYF. DNA of the CDR3: TGCAGTGCTAATCAGGGTATAGAGACCCAGTACTTC.

The table lists this clonotype with a few counts. The chain uses TRBV6-2 or TRBV6-3 and TRBJ2-7; 10 nucleotides agree with TRBD2. The CDR3 has 18 residues. V dropped 0 bases and J dropped 1; count of bases not matched to a gene: 9. Germline values: CDR1 MNHEY, CDR2 SVGEGT. CDR3 sequence: CASSYSVSTSGASYEQYF. The CDR3 DNA sequence: TGTGCCAGCAGTTACTCTGTGTCAACTAGCGGGGCGTCCTACGAGCAGTACTTC.

This clonotype was recorded a few times. The chain links TRBV9 to TRBJ2-5, with TRBD1 matching over 7 bases. The J segment lost 0 bases and the V segment lost 3 bases, leaving 2 bases of the junction unmatched. CDR1 SGDLS and CDR2 YYNGEE come from the germline V gene. This CDR3 spans 14 amino acids. The CDR3 loop is CASSDGTDQETQYF. The CDR3, as DNA: TGTGCCAGCAGCGATGGGACAGACCAAGAGACCCAGTACTTC.

V gene TRBV15 combines with J gene TRBJ2-3; tentatively, D is TRBD1 (6 bases). Germline loops: CDR1 LNHNV, CDR2 YYDKDF (reference sequence). V lost 4 bases and J lost 5, with 13 bases in between. The CDR3 is 14 amino acids. DNA of the CDR3: TGTGCCACCAGCAACAGGGTAGGATTAGATACGCAGTATTTT. Protein: CATSNRVGLDTQYF.

The chain carries TRBV27 and TRBJ2-4; D gene unclear. The CDR3 covers 13 residues. Per the germline V gene, CDR1 is MNHEY and CDR2 is SMNVEV (reference sequence). V was shortened by 3 bases and J by 0 bases, with 3 bases between the two germline ends. Here the CDR3 DNA reads TGTGCCAGCAGTTTGACAGCCAAAAACATTCAGTACTTC. It encodes CASSLTAKNIQYF.

V is TRBV28 and J is TRBJ1-5; D remains unclear. This CDR3 comprises 14 residues. The V and J ends lost 7 bases and 0 bases respectively, with 10 bases between them. Germline V CDR1 and CDR2: MDHEN, SYDVKM. CDR3 DNA: TGTGCCAGCACACCCGAGTATAGCAATCAGCCCCAGCATTTT. Translation gives CASTPEYSNQPQHF.

The chain carries TRBV20-1 and TRBJ2-5; D gene ambiguous. The CDR3 consists of 12 residues. V was shortened by 5 bases and J by 11 bases, with 18 bases between the two germline ends. The germline V gene encodes CDR1 DFQATT and CDR2 SNEGSKA (reference sequence). CDR3 nucleotides: TGCAGTGCTCCCGGTTCGCTTGTTGAGCAGTACTTC. Its translation: CSAPGSLVEQYF.

This clonotype was observed a handful of times. The chain combines TRBV9 with TRBJ1-2; possible D gene TRBD1, 6 bases. CDR1 and CDR2 from the germline V gene are SGDLS and YYNGEE. The CDR3 consists of 18 residues. V was trimmed by 3 bases and J by 1 base, leaving 22 bases between them. In DNA form, the CDR3 reads TGTGCCAGCAGCGGTGAGGCCGGACAGAAACGCCTTAACTATGGCTACACCTTC. Residues: CASSGEAGQKRLNYGYTF.

This clonotype was found a few times. The rearrangement uses TRBV6-2 or TRBV6-3 and TRBJ2-1; TRBD2 might be the D (6 bases). Deletions cut 1 base from V and 0 bases from J, with 10 bases between. This CDR3 is built from 16 residues. The germline gives CDR1 MNHEY, CDR2 SVGEGT. CDR3 coding DNA: TGTGCCAGCAGTTACTTGAGGACTATCTCCTACAATGAGCAGTTCTTC. Translating it yields CASSYLRTISYNEQFF.

V is TRBV20-1 and J is TRBJ1-2, with D possibly matching TRBD1 (6 bases). Germline V CDR1 and CDR2: DFQATT, SNEGSKA (reference sequence). The ends were cut back, 1 base at V and 8 bases at J, with 14 bases in the middle. The CDR3 spans 13 residues. The CDR3 protein is CSARVDRKMGYTF. The CDR3 nucleotides read TGCAGTGCTAGAGTAGACAGGAAAATGGGCTACACCTTC.

CDR3 nucleotide sequence: TGCAGTGCCCCTGTTAGTGGCGAGACCCAGTACTTC. It yields the protein CSAPVSGETQYF. The V call is TRBV20-1, the J call TRBJ2-7; D remains unclear. The DNA end is a closer match to TRBJ2-5, so the J assignment may be wrong. The CDR3 extends over 12 amino acids. Germline lookup yields CDR1 DFQATT and CDR2 SNEGSKA (reference sequence).

A remark on this clonotype: Sequence at one end of the junction differs from germline and may be a read error. The chain is built from TRBV9 and TRBJ2-1, with D perhaps matching TRBD2 (6 bases). CDR3 length: 14 amino acids. Germline lookup yields CDR1 SGDLS and CDR2 YYNGEE. CDR3 region: CASSAGLGYSEQFF. The CDR3 coding sequence is TGTGCCAGCAGTGCGGGATTGGGGTACAGTGAGCAGTTCTTC. Supplemented by reference TRBV9 and TRBJ2-1, the full variable domain reads DSGVTQTPKHLITATGQRVTLRCSPRSGDLSVYWYQQSLDQGLQFLIQYYNGEERAKGNILERFSAQQFPDLHSELNLSSLELGDSALYFCASSAGLGYSEQFFGPGTRLTVL.

This clonotype has a single count. The chain has TRBV20-1 and TRBJ1-2; TRBD1 aligns across 7 bases. The trim removed 4 bases at V and 8 bases at J, leaving 7 bases unmatched. This CDR3 contains 12 residues. CDR1 is DFQATT and CDR2 is SNEGSKA in the germline V gene (reference sequence). The CDR3 nucleotides are TGCAGTGCTACTGACAGGGAGAGAGGCTACACCTTC. As protein: CSATDRERGYTF.

This clonotype was recorded once. The chain uses TRBV12-3 or TRBV12-4 and TRBJ2-1; maybe TRBD2 (6 bases). The CDR3 has 15 residues. Trimming pared 3 bases from V and 4 bases from J, leaving 13 bases between. CDR3 residues: CASSFGGNLYNEQFF. Written as DNA, the CDR3 is TGTGCCAGCAGTTTCGGGGGAAACCTATACAATGAGCAGTTCTTC.